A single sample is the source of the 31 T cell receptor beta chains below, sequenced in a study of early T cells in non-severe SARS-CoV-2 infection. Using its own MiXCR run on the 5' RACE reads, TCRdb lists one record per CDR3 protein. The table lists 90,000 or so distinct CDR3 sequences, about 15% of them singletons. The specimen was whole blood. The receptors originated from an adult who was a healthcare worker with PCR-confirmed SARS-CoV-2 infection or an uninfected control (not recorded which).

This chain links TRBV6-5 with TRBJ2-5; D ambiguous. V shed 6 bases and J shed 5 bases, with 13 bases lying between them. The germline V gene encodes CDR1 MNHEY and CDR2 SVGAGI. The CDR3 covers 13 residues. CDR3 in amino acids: CASSRHVGETQYF. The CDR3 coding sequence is TGTGCCAGCAGCCGCCATGTGGGCGAGACCCAGTACTTC.

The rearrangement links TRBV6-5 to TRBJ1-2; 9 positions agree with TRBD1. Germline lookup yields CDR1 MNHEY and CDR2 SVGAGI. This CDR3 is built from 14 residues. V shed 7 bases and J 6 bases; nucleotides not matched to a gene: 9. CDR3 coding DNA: TGTGCCAGCACCAAGTGGACAGGGGACAATGGCTACACCTTC. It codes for CASTKWTGDNGYTF.

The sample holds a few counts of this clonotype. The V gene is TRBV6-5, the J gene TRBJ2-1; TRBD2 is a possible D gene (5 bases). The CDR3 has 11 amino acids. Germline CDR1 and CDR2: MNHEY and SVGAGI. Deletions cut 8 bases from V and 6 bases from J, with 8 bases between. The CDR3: CASATSNEQFF. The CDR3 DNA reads TGTGCCAGCGCAACTAGCAATGAGCAGTTCTTC.

The CDR3 spells CATGATLSYEQYF. The CDR3 DNA is TGTGCCACGGGAGCAACTTTGAGTTACGAGCAGTACTTC. The genes are TRBV28 and TRBJ2-7; maybe TRBD2 (6 bases). Trimming removed 10 bases at V and 4 bases at J, with 17 bases between. CDR1 is MDHEN, CDR2 SYDVKM, per germline. The CDR3 consists of 13 residues.

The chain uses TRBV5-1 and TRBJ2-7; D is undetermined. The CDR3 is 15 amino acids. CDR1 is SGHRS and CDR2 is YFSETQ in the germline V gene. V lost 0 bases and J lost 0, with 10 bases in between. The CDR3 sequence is CASSLAHGTSYEQYF. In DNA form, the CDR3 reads TGCGCCAGCAGCTTGGCGCACGGTACCTCCTACGAGCAGTACTTC.

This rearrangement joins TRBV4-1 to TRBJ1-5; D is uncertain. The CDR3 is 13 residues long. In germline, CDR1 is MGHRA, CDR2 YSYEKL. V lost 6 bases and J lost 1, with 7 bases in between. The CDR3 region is CASRGLSNQPQHF. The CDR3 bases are TGCGCCAGCAGGGGGTTGAGCAATCAGCCCCAGCATTTT.

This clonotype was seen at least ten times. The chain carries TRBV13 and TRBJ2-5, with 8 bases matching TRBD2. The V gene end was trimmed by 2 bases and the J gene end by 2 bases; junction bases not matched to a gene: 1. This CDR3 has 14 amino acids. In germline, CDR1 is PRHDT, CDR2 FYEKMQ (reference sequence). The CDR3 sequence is CASSLSGGQETQYF. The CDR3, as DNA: TGTGCCAGCAGCTTATCGGGGGGGCAAGAGACCCAGTACTTC. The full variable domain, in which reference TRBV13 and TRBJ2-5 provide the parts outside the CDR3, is AAGVIQSPRHLIKEKRETATLKCYPIPRHDTVYWYQQGPGQDPQFLISFYEKMQSDKGSIPDRFSAQQFSDYHSELNMSSLELGDSALYFCASSLSGGQETQYFGPGTRLLVL.

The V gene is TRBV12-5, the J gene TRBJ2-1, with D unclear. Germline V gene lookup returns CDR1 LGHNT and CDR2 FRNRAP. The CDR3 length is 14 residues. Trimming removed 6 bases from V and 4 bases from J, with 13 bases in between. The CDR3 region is CASGPLGPYNEQFF. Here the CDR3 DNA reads TGTGCTAGTGGACCCCTAGGGCCTTACAATGAGCAGTTCTTC. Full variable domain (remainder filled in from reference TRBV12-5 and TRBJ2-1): DARVTQTPRHKVTEMGQEVTMRCQPILGHNTVFWYRQTMMQGLELLAYFRNRAPLDDSGMPKDRFSAEMPDATLATLKIQPSEPRDSAVYFCASGPLGPYNEQFFGPGTRLTVL.

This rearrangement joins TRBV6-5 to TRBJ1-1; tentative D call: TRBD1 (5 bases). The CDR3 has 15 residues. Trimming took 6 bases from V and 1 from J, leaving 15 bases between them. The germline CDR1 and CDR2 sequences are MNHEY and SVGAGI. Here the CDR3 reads CASSPTRQPNTEAFF. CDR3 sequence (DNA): TGTGCCAGCAGCCCGACCCGACAGCCGAACACTGAAGCTTTCTTT.

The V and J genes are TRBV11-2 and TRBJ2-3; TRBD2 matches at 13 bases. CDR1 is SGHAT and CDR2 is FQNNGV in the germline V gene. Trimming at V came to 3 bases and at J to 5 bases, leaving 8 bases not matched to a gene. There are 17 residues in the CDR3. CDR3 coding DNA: TGTGCCAGCAGCTTTTTGCGGGGGACTAGCGGGAAAGATACGCAGTATTTT. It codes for CASSFLRGTSGKDTQYF.

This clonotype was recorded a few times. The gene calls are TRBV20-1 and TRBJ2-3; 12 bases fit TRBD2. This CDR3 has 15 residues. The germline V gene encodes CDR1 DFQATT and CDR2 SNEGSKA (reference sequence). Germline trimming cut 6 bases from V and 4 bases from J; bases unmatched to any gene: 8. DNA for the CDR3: TGCAGTGCGCAGCGGACTAGCGGGACGGCAGATACGCAGTATTTT. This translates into CSAQRTSGTADTQYF.

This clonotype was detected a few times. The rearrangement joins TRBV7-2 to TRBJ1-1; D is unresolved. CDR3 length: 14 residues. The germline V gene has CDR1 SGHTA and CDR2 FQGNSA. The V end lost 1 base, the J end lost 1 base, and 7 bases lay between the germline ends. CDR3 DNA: TGTGCCAGCAGCTTAGGACCGGCGAACACTGAAGCTTTCTTT. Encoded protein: CASSLGPANTEAFF.

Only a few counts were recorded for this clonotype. This chain's CDR3 is CASSLVVYNEQFF. CDR3 coding DNA: TGTGCCAGCAGCTTAGTAGTCTACAATGAGCAGTTCTTC. The chain is built from TRBV7-9 and TRBJ2-1; D remains unclear. Germline lookup yields CDR1 SEHNR and CDR2 FQNEAQ (reference sequence). Trimming removed 1 base from V and 3 bases from J, with 4 bases in between. The CDR3 loop spans 13 amino acids.

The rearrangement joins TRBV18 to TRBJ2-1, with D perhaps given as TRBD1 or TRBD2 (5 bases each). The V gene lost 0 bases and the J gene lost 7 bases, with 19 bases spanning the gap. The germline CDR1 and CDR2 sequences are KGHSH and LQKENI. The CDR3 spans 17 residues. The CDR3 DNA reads TGTGCCAGCTCACCACCGATGGCAGGGAGAGGTGATAATGAGCAGTTCTTC. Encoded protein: CASSPPMAGRGDNEQFF. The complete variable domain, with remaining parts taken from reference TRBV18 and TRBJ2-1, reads NAGVMQNPRHLVRRRGQEARLRCSPMKGHSHVYWYRQLPEEGLKFMVYLQKENIIDESGMPKERFSAEFPKEGPSILRIQQVVRGDSAAYFCASSPPMAGRGDNEQFFGPGTRLTVL.

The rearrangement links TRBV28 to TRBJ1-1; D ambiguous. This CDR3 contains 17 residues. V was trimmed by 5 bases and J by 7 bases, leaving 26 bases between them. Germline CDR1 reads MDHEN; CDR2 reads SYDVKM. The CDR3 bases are TGTGCCAGCAGTCCCCTTGTCGGCCCGACGGCCGTCCGTGAAGCTTTCTTT. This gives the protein CASSPLVGPTAVREAFF.

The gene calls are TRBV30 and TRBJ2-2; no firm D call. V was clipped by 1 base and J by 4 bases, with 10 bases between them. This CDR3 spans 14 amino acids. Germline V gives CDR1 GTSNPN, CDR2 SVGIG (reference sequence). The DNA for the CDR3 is TGTGCCTGGAGTGCGCCAGGTCGCACCGGGGAGCTGTTTTTT. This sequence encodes CAWSAPGRTGELFF.

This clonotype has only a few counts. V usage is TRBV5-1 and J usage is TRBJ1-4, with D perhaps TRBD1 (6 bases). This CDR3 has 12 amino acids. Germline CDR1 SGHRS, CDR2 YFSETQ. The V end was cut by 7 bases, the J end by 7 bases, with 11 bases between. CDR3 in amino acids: CASGGQGEKLFF. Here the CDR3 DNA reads TGCGCCAGCGGGGGGCAGGGTGAAAAACTGTTTTTT.

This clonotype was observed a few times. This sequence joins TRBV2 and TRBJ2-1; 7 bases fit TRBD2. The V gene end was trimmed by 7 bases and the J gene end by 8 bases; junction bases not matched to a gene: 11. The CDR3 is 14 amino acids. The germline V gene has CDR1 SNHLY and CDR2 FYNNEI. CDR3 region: CASKAASGRDEQFF. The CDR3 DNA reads TGTGCCAGCAAAGCGGCTAGCGGACGCGATGAGCAGTTCTTC.

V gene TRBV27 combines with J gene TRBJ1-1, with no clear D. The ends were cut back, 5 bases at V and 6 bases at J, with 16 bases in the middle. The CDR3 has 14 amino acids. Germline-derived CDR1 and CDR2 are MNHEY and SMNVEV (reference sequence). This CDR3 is CASSNAPWAPEAFF. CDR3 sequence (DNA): TGTGCCAGCAGTAACGCGCCCTGGGCGCCTGAAGCTTTCTTT.

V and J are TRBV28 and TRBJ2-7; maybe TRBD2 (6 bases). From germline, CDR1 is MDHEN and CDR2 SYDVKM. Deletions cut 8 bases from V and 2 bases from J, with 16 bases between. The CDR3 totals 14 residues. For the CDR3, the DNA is TGTGCCAGCGGTTCCGGGACTCGTCCCTACGAGCAGTACTTC. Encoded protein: CASGSGTRPYEQYF.

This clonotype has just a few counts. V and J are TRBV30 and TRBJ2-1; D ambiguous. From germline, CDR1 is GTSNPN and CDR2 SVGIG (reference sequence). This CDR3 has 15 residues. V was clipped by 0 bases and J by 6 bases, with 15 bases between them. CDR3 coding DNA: TGTGCCTGGAGTGTGCCTAGGAGCAACCCCAATGAGCAGTTCTTC. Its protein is CAWSVPRSNPNEQFF.

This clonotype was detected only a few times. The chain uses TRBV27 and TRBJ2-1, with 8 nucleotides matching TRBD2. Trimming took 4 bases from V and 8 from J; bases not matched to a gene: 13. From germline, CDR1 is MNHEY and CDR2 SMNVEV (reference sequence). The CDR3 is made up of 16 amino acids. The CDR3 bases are TGTGCCAGCAGTTCCCGAGGGGCTAGCGGGTTCCATGAGCAGTTCTTC. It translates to CASSSRGASGFHEQFF.

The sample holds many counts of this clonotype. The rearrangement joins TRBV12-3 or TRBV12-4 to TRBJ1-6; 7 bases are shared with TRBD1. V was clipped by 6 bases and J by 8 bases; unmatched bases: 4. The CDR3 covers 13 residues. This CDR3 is CASRYRGYSPLHF. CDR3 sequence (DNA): TGTGCCAGCAGATACAGGGGATATTCACCCCTCCACTTT.

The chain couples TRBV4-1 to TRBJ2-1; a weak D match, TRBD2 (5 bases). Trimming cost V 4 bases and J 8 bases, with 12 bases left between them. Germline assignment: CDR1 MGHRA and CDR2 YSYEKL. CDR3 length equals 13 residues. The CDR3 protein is CASSPSGADEQFF. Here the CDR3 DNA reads TGCGCCAGCAGCCCGAGCGGCGCCGATGAGCAGTTCTTC.

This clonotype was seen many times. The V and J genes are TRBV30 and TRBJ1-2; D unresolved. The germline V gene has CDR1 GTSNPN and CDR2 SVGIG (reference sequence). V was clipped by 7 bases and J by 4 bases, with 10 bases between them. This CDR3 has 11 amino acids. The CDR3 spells CASDPLYGYTF. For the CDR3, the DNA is TGTGCCTCGGACCCCCTCTATGGCTACACCTTC.

The CDR3 DNA follows: TGTGCCAGCAGTTACTACGGGACAGAGAACGGGGAGCTGTTTTTT. Protein: CASSYYGTENGELFF. V usage is TRBV6-6 and J usage is TRBJ2-2; 7 bases fit TRBD1. Germline V CDR1 and CDR2: MNHNY, SVGAGI (reference sequence). The CDR3 length is 15 residues. J was trimmed by 7 bases and V by 1 base; bases with no gene match: 6.

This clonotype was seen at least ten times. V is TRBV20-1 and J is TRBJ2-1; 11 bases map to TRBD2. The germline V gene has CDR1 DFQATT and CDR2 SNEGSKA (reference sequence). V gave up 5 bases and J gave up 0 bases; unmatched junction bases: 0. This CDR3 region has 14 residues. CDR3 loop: CSAGLAGSYNEQFF. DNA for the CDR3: TGCAGTGCTGGACTAGCGGGCTCCTACAATGAGCAGTTCTTC.

CDR3 sequence (DNA): TGCGCCAGCAGCCAAGCGCTCAATGAGCAGTTCTTC. It codes for CASSQALNEQFF. V is TRBV4-3 and J is TRBJ2-1; D uncertain. V shed 1 base and J shed 6 bases, with 4 bases lying between them. This CDR3 comprises 12 residues. The germline gives CDR1 LGHNA, CDR2 YSLEER.

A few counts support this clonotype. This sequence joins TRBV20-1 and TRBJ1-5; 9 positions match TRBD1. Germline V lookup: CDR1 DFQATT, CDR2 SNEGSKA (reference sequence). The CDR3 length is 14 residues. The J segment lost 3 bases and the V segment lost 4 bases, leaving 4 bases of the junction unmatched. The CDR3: CSANRGRVNQPQHF. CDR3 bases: TGCAGTGCTAACAGGGGGCGAGTCAATCAGCCCCAGCATTTT.

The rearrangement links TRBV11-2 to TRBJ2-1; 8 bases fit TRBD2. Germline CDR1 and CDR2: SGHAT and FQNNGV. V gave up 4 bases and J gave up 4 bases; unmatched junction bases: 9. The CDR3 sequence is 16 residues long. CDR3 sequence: CASSSSSGNFYNEQFF. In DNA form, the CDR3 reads TGTGCCAGCAGCTCTAGTAGCGGGAACTTTTACAATGAGCAGTTCTTC.

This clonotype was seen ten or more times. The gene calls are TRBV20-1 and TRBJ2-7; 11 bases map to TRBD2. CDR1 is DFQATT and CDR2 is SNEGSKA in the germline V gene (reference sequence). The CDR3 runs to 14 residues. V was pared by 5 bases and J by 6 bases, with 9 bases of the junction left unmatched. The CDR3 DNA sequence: TGCAGTGCTCTCATCTCTAGCGGGAGGCGCGAGCAGTACTTC. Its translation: CSALISSGRREQYF.